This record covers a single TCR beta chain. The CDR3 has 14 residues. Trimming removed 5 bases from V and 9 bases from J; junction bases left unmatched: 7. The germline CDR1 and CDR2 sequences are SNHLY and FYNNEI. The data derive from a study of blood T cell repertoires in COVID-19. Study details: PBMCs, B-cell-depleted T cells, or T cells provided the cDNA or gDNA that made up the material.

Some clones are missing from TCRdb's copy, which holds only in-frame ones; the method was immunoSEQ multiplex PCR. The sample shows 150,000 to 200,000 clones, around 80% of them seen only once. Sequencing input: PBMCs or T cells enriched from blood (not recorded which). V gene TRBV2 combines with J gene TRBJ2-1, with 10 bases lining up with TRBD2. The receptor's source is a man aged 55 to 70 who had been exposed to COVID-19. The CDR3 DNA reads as TGTGCCAGCAGTTTCAAGCGGGAGGGCTCTGAGCAGTTCTTC. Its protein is CASSFKREGSEQFF.